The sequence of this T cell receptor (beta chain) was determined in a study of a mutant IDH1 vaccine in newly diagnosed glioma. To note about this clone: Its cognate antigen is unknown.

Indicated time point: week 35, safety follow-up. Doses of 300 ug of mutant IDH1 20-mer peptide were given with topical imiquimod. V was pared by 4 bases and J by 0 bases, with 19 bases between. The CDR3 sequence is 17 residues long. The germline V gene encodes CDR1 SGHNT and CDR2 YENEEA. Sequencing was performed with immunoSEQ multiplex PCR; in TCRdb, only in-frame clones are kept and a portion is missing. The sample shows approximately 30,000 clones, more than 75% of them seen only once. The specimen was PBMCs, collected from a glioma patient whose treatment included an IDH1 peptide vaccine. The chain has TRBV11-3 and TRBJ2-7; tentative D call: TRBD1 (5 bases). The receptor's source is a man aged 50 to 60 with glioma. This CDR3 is CASSSRGGAADSYEQYF. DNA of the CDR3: TGTGCCAGCAGCTCCCGAGGTGGGGCCGCTGACTCCTACGAGCAGTACTTC.